This T cell receptor (beta chain) was observed in a study of blood T cells in healthy people across ages. From germline, CDR1 is SGHTA and CDR2 FQGNSA. The CDR3 spans 15 residues. This clonotype has only one observation. A junction end diverges from the germline sequence, so it may reflect a read error. Primers used in a second PCR of roughly 7 to 12 cycles were a sample-barcoded 5' primer and a J-beta primer mix. TCRdb analysed the 5' RACE reads with MiXCR anew, one entry per CDR3 protein. The sample yields 780,000 or so distinct CDR3 sequences, about 48% seen once. The TCR originated in a man at least 80 years old in good health. The chain links TRBV7-2 to TRBJ2-1, with a possible D match to TRBD2 (6 bases). The specimen sequenced was blood. The CDR3 DNA sequence: TGTGCCAGCAGCTTTAGCGGCAATTTCTACGATGAGCAGTTCTTC. Its protein is CASSFSGNFYDEQFF.